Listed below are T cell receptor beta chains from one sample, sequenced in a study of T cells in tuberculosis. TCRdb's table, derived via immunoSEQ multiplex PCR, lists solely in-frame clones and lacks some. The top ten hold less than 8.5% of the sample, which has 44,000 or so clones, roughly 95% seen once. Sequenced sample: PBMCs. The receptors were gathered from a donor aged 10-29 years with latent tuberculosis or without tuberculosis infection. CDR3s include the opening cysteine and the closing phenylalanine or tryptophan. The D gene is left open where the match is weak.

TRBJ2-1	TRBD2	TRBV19	CASNLGGLYNEQFF
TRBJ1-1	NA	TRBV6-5	CASSQRTEAFF
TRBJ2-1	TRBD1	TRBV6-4	CASSPGGSYNEQFF
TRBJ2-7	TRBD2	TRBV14	CASSQARDYIYEQYF
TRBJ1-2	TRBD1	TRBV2	CASSEWDRGLGGYTF
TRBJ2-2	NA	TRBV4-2	CASSQLHWTDQKNTGELFF
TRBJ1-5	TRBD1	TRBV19	CASSPHRGSQPQHF
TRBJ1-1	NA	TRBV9	CASSVERVRAGEAFF
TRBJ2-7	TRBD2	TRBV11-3	CASSRSSGSFYEQYF
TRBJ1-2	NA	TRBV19	CASTPSGVGGYTF
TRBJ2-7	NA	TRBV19	CASTVPGQAVQYF
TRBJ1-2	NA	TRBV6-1	CASSEAGQLYGYTF
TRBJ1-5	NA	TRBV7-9	CASSLDEAQPQHF
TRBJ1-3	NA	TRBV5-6	CASSWGGGSGNTIYF
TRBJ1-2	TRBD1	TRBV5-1	CASSWGQGLANYGYTF
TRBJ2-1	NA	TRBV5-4	CASSLSGLEQFF
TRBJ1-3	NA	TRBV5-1	CASTLGIFGGQLISGNTIYF
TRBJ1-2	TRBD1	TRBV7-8	CASSLDLQGNYGYTF
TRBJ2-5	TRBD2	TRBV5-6	CASSWGLAGGQETQYF
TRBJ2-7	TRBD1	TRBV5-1	CASSPGTGLLYEQYF
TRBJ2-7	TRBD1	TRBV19	CASFDRGGEQYF
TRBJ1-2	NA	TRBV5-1	CASSLDRSYGYTF